The 16 T cell receptor beta chains below were found in one sample sequenced in a study of blood T cell repertoires in COVID-19 (dated by TCRdb to 2018 to 2020). Library preparation used the immunoSEQ multiplex PCR assay. This immuneACCESS table, as held by TCRdb, lists in-frame sequences with V and J called but not all clones. Of the missing ones, under half trace to an unresolved V gene in checked studies; the others have no known cause. Across this sample there are around 76,000 clones, with around 91% seen only once. The top ten constitute under 6.5% of the sample. The sample comprised peripheral blood. These receptors originate from a human donor in a cohort sampled during active COVID-19.

The genes are TRBV18 and TRBJ2-7; D perhaps matches TRBD1 (7 bases). The length of the CDR3 is 14 residues. The germline V gene encodes CDR1 KGHSH and CDR2 LQKENI. V was clipped by 3 bases and J by 2 bases, with 11 bases between them. DNA for the CDR3: TGTGCCAGCTCACCTGCGGGACAGACCTACGAGCAGTACTTC. Its translation is CASSPAGQTYEQYF.

The J gene is TRBJ1-1, the V gene TRBV12-5, with 7 bases lining up with TRBD1. Germline values: CDR1 LGHNT, CDR2 FRNRAP. The CDR3 sequence is 18 residues long. Trimming took 1 base from V and 4 from J; bases not matched to a gene: 15. The CDR3 DNA sequence: TGTGCTAGTGGTTTGGCCGAAAAGTCACAGGGGATCGGCACTGAAGCTTTCTTT. As protein: CASGLAEKSQGIGTEAFF.

The chain joins TRBV5-1 to TRBJ2-7, with TRBD1 matching over 8 bases. The CDR3 is 16 amino acids. The V gene's germline CDR1 is SGHRS and CDR2 YFSETQ. The junction had 9 bases not matched to a gene; V was cut back by 4 bases and J by 0 bases. CDR3 sequence (DNA): TGCGCCAGCAGCCCTTCGGGACAGGTCAACTCCTACGAGCAGTACTTC. It translates to CASSPSGQVNSYEQYF.

V usage is TRBV7-9 and J usage is TRBJ2-1; D is perhaps TRBD1 (6 bases). Trimming took 1 base from V and 7 from J, leaving 11 bases between them. CDR1 is SEHNR and CDR2 is FQNEAQ in the germline V gene (reference sequence). The CDR3 extends over 14 amino acids. CDR3 sequence reads: CASSLGTGNNEQFF. CDR3 bases: TGTGCCAGCAGCTTAGGAACAGGGAATAATGAGCAGTTCTTC.

The chain combines TRBV4-2 with TRBJ1-4; a possible D gene is TRBD1 (6 bases). Germline lookup yields CDR1 LGHNA and CDR2 YNFKEQ. The CDR3 spans 15 residues. The ends were cut back, 7 bases at V and 8 bases at J, with 20 bases in the middle. In DNA form, the CDR3 reads TGTGCCAGCACCCACAACAGGGCCGCAAGAGAAAAACTGTTTTTT. Translated: CASTHNRAAREKLFF.

The V call is TRBV19, the J call TRBJ2-2; 8 nucleotides align to TRBD1. The CDR3 runs to 14 residues. Trimming cost V 6 bases and J 1 base; bases outside gene matches: 1. CDR1 is LNHDA, CDR2 SQIVND, per germline (reference sequence). The DNA for the CDR3 is TGTGCCAGTAGCGGACAGGGGAACACCGGGGAGCTGTTTTTT. The encoded protein is CASSGQGNTGELFF.

The chain is built from TRBV4-3 and TRBJ2-7; tentative D call: TRBD1 (6 bases). V shed 0 bases and J shed 2 bases, with 14 bases lying between them. The CDR3 length is 16 residues. Germline CDR1 and CDR2: LGHNA and YSLEER. Here the CDR3 reads CASSQDLVDSAYEQYF. DNA of the CDR3: TGCGCCAGCAGCCAAGATTTAGTGGACAGTGCCTACGAGCAGTACTTC.

The genes are TRBV6-2 or TRBV6-3 and TRBJ2-3; 9 nucleotides line up with TRBD2. V dropped 2 bases and J dropped 6; count of bases not matched to a gene: 6. The length of the CDR3 is 15 residues. The germline CDR1 and CDR2 sequences are MNHEY and SVGEGT. Here the CDR3 DNA reads TGTGCCAGCAGTTACCTCGGACTAGCGATTGATACGCAGTATTTT. Amino acid sequence: CASSYLGLAIDTQYF.

V and J are TRBV7-2 and TRBJ2-7, with no clear D. Trimming removed 0 bases at V and 4 bases at J, with 7 bases between. This CDR3 is built from 13 residues. Per germline, CDR1 SGHTA and CDR2 FQGNSA. CDR3 loop: CASSLARNYEQYF. The CDR3 nucleotides are TGTGCCAGCAGCTTAGCGCGTAATTACGAGCAGTACTTC.

The J gene is TRBJ2-2, the V gene TRBV3-1 (or the pseudogene TRBV3-2); 9 bases agree with TRBD2. V was clipped by 1 base and J by 6 bases; unmatched bases: 6. Germline assignment: CDR1 LGHDT and CDR2 YNNKEL (reference sequence). This CDR3 region has 16 residues. The CDR3 DNA sequence: TGTGCCAGCAGCCAAGTCGGCCTAGCGGGGCCCGGGGAGCTGTTTTTT. Translating it yields CASSQVGLAGPGELFF.

This chain connects TRBV7-2 to TRBJ2-1, with D possibly matching TRBD1 (6 bases). Germline loops: CDR1 SGHTA, CDR2 FQGNSA. Trimming pared 5 bases from V and 2 bases from J, leaving 10 bases between. The CDR3 has 14 residues. In DNA, the CDR3 is TGTGCCAGCAGCAAGGACAGAACCTACAATGAGCAGTTCTTC. Protein sequence: CASSKDRTYNEQFF.

This clone was recorded only once. The rearrangement links TRBV6-5 to TRBJ2-5, with TRBD1 identical over 10 bases. Looked up from germline, CDR1 is MNHEY and CDR2 is SVGAGI. The ends lost 6 bases at V and 5 bases at J; junction bases unmatched: 9. There are 15 residues in the CDR3. This CDR3 reads CASSRETGGEETQYF. CDR3 coding DNA: TGTGCCAGCAGCCGAGAGACAGGGGGCGAGGAGACCCAGTACTTC.

This clone was recorded a few times. V and J are TRBV4-1 and TRBJ2-2; D might be TRBD1 (6 bases). Germline loops: CDR1 MGHRA, CDR2 YSYEKL. The germline V and J ends were trimmed by 1 base and 1 base, with 13 bases remaining between them. The CDR3 is 17 amino acids. Here the CDR3 reads CASSQGVGARNTGELFF. CDR3 sequence (DNA): TGCGCCAGCAGCCAAGGAGTGGGGGCGAGGAACACCGGGGAGCTGTTTTTT.

The chain links TRBV5-4 to TRBJ2-7, with a weak D call TRBD2 (6 bases). The CDR3 length is 14 residues. With 1 base removed from V and 4 bases from J, the gap between germline ends came to 12 bases. Germline CDR1 and CDR2: SGHNT and YYREEE (reference sequence). Written as DNA, the CDR3 is TGTGCCAGCAGCTTGTCCAGCGCGGGGTACGAGCAGTACTTC. It specifies CASSLSSAGYEQYF.

This chain links TRBV7-2 with TRBJ2-7; 9 bases align to TRBD1. Looked up from germline, CDR1 is SGHTA and CDR2 is FQGNSA. V lost 3 bases and J lost 2; bases outside the gene matches: 5. This CDR3 spans 15 amino acids. In DNA form, the CDR3 reads TGTGCCAGCAGCTTGGGACAGGGTCCCGCCTACGAGCAGTACTTC. Translated, it gives CASSLGQGPAYEQYF.

The chain carries TRBV18 and TRBJ2-3, with D possibly TRBD2 on 5 matching bases. With 4 bases removed from V and 4 bases from J, the gap between germline ends came to 24 bases. Per the germline V gene, CDR1 is KGHSH and CDR2 is LQKENI. The CDR3 runs 18 residues. DNA for the CDR3: TGTGCCAGCTCACTCCGGGAACCCTATTATGACGTCGCAGATACGCAGTATTTT. Amino acid sequence: CASSLREPYYDVADTQYF.